These 5 T cell receptor beta chains originate from one sample sequenced in a study of Ad26.COV2.S vaccination and SARS-CoV-2 variants. Documented treatment: some 20 received Ad26.COV2.S at low or high dose, single or two shots; about five received placebo; per-sample allocation not given. Sample collection was performed on day 63 after the first vaccine or placebo injection. TCRdb's copy holds only in-frame clones and misses some; the assay was immunoSEQ multiplex PCR. The sample carries about 500,000 clones, about 88% recorded once. This specimen was peripheral blood, taken in a trial of Ad26.COV2.S vaccine versus placebo. The receptors shown here come from a person aged 18-60 years who received the Ad26.COV2.S COVID-19 vaccine or a placebo.

The J gene is TRBJ2-7, the V gene TRBV29-1, with D tentatively TRBD1 (6 bases). Germline values: CDR1 SQVTM, CDR2 ANQGSEA. The CDR3 has 14 amino acids. Trimming stripped 6 bases from V and 5 bases from J, with 20 bases between. CDR3 sequence: CSVLPGHGQNEQYF. The DNA for the CDR3 is TGCAGCGTCCTCCCGGGACACGGTCAAAACGAGCAGTACTTC.

This chain uses TRBV10-3 with TRBJ1-5; 9 nucleotides align to TRBD1. The germline V gene encodes CDR1 ENHRY and CDR2 SYGVKD. This CDR3 is 15 amino acids long. J lost 5 bases, V lost 4 bases, and 6 bases had no gene match. The CDR3 nucleotides read TGTGCCATCAGTGGGGGACAGGGCCTGGATCAGCCCCAGCATTTT. Translation: CAISGGQGLDQPQHF.

The rearrangement links TRBV28 to TRBJ1-2; 9 positions agree with TRBD1. The length of the CDR3 is 14 residues. The V gene end was trimmed by 6 bases and the J gene end by 3 bases; junction bases not matched to a gene: 5. In germline, CDR1 is MDHEN, CDR2 SYDVKM. In nucleotides, the CDR3 is TGTGCCAGCAGGGGACAGGGTTTTGACTATGGCTACACCTTC. It translates to CASRGQGFDYGYTF.

The chain couples TRBV11-2 to TRBJ1-2; D is undetermined. The germline V and J ends were trimmed by 2 bases and 10 bases, with 17 bases remaining between them. The CDR3 covers 14 residues. Germline V gene data show CDR1 as SGHAT and CDR2 as FQNNGV. CDR3 bases: TGTGCCAGCAGCTTACCACCCCGGACGGCGAACTACACCTTC. Translated, it gives CASSLPPRTANYTF.

V is TRBV27 and J is TRBJ2-1; D is possibly TRBD2 (7 bases). The CDR3 covers 14 residues. The germline gives CDR1 MNHEY, CDR2 SMNVEV (reference sequence). Trimming shortened V by 7 bases and J by 4 bases, and 14 bases separated the two germline ends. The CDR3 bases are TGTGCCAGCATGAAGGGGGGGGAATACAATGAGCAGTTCTTC. Amino acid sequence: CASMKGGEYNEQFF.